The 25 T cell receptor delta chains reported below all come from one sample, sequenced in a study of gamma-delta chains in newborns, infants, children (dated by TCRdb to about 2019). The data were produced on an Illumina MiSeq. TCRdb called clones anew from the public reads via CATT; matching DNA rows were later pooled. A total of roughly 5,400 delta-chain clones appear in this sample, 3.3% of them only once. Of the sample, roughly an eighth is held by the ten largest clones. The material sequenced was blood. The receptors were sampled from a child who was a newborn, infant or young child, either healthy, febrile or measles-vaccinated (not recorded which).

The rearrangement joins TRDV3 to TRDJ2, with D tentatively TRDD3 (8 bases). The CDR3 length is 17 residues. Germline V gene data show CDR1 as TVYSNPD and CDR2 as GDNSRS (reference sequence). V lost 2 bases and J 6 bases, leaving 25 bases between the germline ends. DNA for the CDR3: TGTGCCTTTCCCCTTCCTCCTAATACTGGGGGTTCAGCACAACTCTTCTTT. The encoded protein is CAFPLPPNTGGSAQLFF.

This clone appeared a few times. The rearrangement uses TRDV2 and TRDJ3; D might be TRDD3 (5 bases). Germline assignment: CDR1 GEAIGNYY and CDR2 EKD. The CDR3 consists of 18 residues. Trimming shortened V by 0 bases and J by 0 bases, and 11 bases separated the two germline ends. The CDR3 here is CACDTWGLSSWDTRQMFF. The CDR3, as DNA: TGTGCCTGTGACACCTGGGGTTTGAGCTCCTGGGACACCCGACAGATGTTTTTC.

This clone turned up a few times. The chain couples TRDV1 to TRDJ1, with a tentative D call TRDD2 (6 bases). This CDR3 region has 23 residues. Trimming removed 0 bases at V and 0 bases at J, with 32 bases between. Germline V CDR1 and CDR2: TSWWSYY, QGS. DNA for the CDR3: TGTGCTCTTGGGGAACTAGGCTCCTCCTACGACGATGGAACCTATTACTACACCGATAAACTCATCTTT. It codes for CALGELGSSYDDGTYYYTDKLIF.

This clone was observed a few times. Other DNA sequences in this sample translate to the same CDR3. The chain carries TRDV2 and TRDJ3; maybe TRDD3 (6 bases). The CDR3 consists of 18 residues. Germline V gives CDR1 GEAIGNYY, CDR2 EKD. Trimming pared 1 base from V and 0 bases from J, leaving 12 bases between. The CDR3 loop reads CACDTVGVSSWDTRQMFF. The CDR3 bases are TGTGCCTGTGACACGGTGGGGGTCAGCTCCTGGGACACCCGACAGATGTTTTTC.

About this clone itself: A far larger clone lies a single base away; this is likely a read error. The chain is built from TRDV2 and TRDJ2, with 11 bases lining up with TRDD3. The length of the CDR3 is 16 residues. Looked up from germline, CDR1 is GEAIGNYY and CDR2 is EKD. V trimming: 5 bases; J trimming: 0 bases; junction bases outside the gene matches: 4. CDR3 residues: CACGILGDTLTAQLFF. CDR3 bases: TGTGCCTGTGGCATACTGGGGGATACTTTGACAGCACAACTCTTCTTT.

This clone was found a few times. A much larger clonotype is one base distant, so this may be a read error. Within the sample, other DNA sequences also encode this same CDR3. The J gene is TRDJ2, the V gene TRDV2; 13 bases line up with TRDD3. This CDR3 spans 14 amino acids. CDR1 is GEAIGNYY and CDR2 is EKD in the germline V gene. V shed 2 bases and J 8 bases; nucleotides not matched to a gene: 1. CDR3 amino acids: CACDILGDTAQLFF. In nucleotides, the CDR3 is TGTGCCTGTGACATACTGGGGGATACGGCACAACTCTTCTTT.

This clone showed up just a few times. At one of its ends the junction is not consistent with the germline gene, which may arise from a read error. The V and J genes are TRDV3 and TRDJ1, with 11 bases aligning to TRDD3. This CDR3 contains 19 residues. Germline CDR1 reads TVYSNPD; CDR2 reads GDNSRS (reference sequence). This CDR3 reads CASGSSWGIRVVVTDKPIF. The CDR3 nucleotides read TGTGCCTCCGGTTCCTCGTGGGGGATACGTGTCGTTGTCACCGATAAACCCATCTTT.

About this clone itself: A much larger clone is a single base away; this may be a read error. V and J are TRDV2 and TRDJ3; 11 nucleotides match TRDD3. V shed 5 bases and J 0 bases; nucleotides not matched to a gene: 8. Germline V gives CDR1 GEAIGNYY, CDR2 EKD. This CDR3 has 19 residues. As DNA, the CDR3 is TGTGCCTGTGGCAAAGTACTGGGGGATAGCTCCTGGGACACCCGACAGATGTTTTTC. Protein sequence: CACGKVLGDSSWDTRQMFF.

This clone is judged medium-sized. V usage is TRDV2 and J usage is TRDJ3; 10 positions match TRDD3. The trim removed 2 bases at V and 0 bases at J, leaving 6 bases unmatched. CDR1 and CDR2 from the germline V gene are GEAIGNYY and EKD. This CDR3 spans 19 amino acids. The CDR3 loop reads CACDKYWGMSSWDTRQMFF. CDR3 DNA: TGTGCCTGTGACAAATACTGGGGGATGAGCTCCTGGGACACCCGACAGATGTTTTTC.

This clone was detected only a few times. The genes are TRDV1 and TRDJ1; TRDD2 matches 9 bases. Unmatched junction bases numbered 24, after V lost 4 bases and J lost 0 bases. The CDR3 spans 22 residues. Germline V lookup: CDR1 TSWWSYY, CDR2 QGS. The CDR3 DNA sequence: TGTGCTCTTGGGGGTATCCACCTTCCTACGCGGGGATCACGTCCGTACACCGATAAACTCATCTTT. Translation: CALGGIHLPTRGSRPYTDKLIF.

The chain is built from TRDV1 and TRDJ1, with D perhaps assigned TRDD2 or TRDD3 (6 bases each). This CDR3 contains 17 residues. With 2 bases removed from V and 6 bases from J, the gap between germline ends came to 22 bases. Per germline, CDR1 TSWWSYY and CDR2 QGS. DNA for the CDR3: TGTGCTCTTGGGGAAGCTCCTACGAGGTGGGGGGTATATAAACTCATCTTT. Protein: CALGEAPTRWGVYKLIF.

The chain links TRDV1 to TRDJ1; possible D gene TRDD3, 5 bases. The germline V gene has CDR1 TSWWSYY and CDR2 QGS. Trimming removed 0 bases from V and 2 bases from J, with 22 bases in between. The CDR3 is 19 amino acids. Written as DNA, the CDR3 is TGTGCTCTTGGGGAACTACAGCCCAGTAGTACTGGACGTACCGATAAACTCATCTTT. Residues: CALGELQPSSTGRTDKLIF.

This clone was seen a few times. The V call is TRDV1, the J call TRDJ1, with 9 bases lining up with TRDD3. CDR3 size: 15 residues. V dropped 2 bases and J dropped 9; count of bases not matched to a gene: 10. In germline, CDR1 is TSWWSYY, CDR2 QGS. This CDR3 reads CALGEVSGDTLQLIF. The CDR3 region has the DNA TGTGCTCTTGGGGAAGTGAGTGGGGATACGCTCCAACTCATCTTT.

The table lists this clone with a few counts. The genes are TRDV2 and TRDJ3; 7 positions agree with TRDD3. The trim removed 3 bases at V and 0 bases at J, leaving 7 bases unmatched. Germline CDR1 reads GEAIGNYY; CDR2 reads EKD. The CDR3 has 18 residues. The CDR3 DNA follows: TGTGCCTGTGACCTACTGGGGACAAGCTCCTGGGACACCCGACAGATGTTTTTC. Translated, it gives CACDLLGTSSWDTRQMFF.

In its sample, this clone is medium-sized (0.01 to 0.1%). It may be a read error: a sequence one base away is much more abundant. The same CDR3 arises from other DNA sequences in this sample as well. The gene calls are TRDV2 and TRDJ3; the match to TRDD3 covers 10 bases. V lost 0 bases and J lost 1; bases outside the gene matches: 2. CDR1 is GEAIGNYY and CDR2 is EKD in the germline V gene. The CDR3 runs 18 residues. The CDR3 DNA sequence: TGTGCCTGTGACACCGCTGGGGGATATTCCTGGGACACCCGACAGATGTTTTTC. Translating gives CACDTAGGYSWDTRQMFF.

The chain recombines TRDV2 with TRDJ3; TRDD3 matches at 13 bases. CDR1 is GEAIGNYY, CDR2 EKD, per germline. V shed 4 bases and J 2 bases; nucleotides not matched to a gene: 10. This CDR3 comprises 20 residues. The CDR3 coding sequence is TGTGCCTGTGATGGGGGTACACTGGGGGATACGCCCTGGGACACCCGACAGATGTTTTTC. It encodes CACDGGTLGDTPWDTRQMFF.

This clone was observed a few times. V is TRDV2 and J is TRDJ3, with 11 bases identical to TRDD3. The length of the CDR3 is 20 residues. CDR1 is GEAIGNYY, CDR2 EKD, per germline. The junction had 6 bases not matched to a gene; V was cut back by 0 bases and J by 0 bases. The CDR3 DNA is TGTGCCTGTGACACCGTGGGGGATACGTATAGCTCCTGGGACACCCGACAGATGTTTTTC. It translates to CACDTVGDTYSSWDTRQMFF.

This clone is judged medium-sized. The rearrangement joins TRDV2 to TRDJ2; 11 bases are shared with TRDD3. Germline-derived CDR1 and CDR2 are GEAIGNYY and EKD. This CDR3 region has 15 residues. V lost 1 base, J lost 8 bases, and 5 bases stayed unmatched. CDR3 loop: CACDTVGDTGAQLFF. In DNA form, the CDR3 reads TGTGCCTGTGACACGGTGGGGGATACGGGGGCACAACTCTTCTTT.

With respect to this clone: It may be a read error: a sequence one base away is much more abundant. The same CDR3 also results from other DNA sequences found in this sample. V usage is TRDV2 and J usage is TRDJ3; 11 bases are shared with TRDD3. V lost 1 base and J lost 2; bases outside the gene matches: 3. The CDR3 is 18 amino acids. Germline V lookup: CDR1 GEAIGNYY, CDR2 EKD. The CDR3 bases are TGTGCCTGTGACACAATACTGGGGGATACCTGGGACACCCGACAGATGTTTTTC. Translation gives CACDTILGDTWDTRQMFF.

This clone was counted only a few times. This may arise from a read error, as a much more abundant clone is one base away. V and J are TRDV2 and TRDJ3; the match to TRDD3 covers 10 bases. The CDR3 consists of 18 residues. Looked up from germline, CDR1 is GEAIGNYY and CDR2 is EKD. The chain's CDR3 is CACDTGGYSSWGTRQMFF. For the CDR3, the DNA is TGTGCCTGTGACACTGGGGGATACTCATCCTGGGGCACCCGACAGATGTTTTTC.

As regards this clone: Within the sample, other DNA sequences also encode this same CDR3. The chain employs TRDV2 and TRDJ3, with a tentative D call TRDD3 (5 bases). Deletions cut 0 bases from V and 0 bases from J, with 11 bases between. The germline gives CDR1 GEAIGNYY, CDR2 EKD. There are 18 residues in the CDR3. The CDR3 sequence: CACDTAGVSSWDTRQMFF. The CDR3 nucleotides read TGTGCCTGTGACACCGCGGGGGTGAGCTCCTGGGACACCCGACAGATGTTTTTC.

In DNA, the CDR3 is TGTGCTCTTGGGGAACTCGGGGGAAAAAACGATGGGGGCAACACCGATAAACTCATCTTT. Protein sequence: CALGELGGKNDGGNTDKLIF. The V call is TRDV1, the J call TRDJ1; D is possibly TRDD3 (6 bases). The germline V and J ends were trimmed by 0 bases and 0 bases, with 23 bases remaining between them. Germline V CDR1 and CDR2: TSWWSYY, QGS. The CDR3 is 20 residues long.

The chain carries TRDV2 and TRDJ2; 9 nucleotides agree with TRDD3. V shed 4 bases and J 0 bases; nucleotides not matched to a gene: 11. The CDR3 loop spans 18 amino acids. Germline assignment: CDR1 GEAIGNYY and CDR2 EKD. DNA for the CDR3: TGTGCCTGTGATCCCCTTGTTGTGGGGGATACTTTGACAGCACAACTCTTCTTT. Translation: CACDPLVVGDTLTAQLFF.

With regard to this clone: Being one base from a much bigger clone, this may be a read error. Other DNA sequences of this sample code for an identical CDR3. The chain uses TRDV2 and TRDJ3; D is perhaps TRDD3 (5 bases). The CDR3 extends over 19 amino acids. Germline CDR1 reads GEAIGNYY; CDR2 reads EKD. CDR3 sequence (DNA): TGTGCCTGTGACACCCCGGGGTTAACTGGCTCCTGGGACACCCGACAGATGTTCTTC. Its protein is CACDTPGLTGSWDTRQMFF.

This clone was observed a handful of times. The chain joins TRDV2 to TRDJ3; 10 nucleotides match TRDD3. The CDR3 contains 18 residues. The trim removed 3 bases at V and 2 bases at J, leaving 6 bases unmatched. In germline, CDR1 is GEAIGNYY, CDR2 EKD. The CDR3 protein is CACDGLGDKAWDTRQMFF. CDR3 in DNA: TGTGCCTGTGACGGCCTGGGGGATAAAGCCTGGGACACCCGACAGATGTTTTTC.